The text below deals with one T cell receptor (beta chain). The data were taken from a study of blood T cell repertoires in COVID-19. Study background: Sample material is recorded as cDNA or gDNA derived from T cells, B-cell-depleted T cells, or PBMCs.

Unmatched junction bases numbered 5, after V lost 1 base and J lost 6 bases. Germline V CDR1 and CDR2: LGHNA, YSLEER. The CDR3 sequence is 16 residues long. Repertoires were generated with immunoSEQ multiplex PCR, while TCRdb's copy carries only in-frame clones and drops some. The repertoire holds 400,000 to 500,000 clones, approximately 87% seen once, with 1.5% to 2% in the top ten. Sequences were obtained from PBMCs or T cells enriched from blood (not recorded which). The chain couples TRBV4-3 to TRBJ2-3; 12 nucleotides match TRBD2. The clonotype comes from a woman in her thirties or forties who had recovered from COVID-19. CDR3 sequence (DNA): TGCGCCAGCAGCCAAGCACGACTAGCGGGAGAGGATACGCAGTATTTT. Its translation is CASSQARLAGEDTQYF.